The clone carrying this T cell receptor (beta chain) has ten or more counts. The antigen is not known. The data derive from a study of response to subunit inactivated influenza vaccine. MiXCR was run by TCRdb on the RT-PCR reads, yielding one entry per CDR3 protein. The sample lists 430,000 or so distinct CDR3 sequences; around 9.9% were seen once. The CDR3 consists of 15 residues. Germline loops: CDR1 SGHAT, CDR2 FQNNGV. After removal of 4 bases from V and 4 bases from J, the junction contained 3 bases not matched to a gene. Study-level points and caveats: Authors suggested that a seasonal influenza vaccination recruits few new T cells each time.

Here the sequenced sample was PBMCs from blood, taken 40 to 50 days after vaccination. The chain links TRBV11-2 to TRBJ2-5; 13 nucleotides align to TRBD2. This TCR came from a man aged 50 or older who received an inactivated influenza vaccine. The CDR3 DNA reads as TGTGCCAGCAGCTGGACTAGCGGGGGTGGAGAGACCCAGTACTTC. Amino acid sequence: CASSWTSGGGETQYF.